This T cell receptor beta chain was sequenced for a study of ipilimumab plus nivolumab after autologous stem cell transplantation. Starting 14 to 28 days after autologous transplant, ipilimumab 1 mg/kg was given. On this clone: The target antigen is unknown.

General study points: Per the authors, repertoire, Treg and microbiota data justify further study.

V lost 1 base, J lost 6 bases, and 9 bases stayed unmatched. Germline V lookup: CDR1 MGHRA, CDR2 YSYEKL. The CDR3 totals 18 residues. Repertoires were generated with immunoSEQ multiplex PCR, while TCRdb's copy carries only in-frame clones and drops some. The profile shows some 45,000 clones, roughly 90% of them singletons. The sequencing here drew on PBMCs, taken in a trial of ipilimumab plus nivolumab as post-transplant consolidation. The rearrangement links TRBV4-1 to TRBJ2-3; 14 bases align to TRBD2. The TCR sequence derives from a male donor with multiple myeloma. Here the CDR3 reads CASSQAPTSGRDADTQYF. CDR3 bases: TGCGCCAGCAGCCAAGCCCCGACTAGCGGGAGGGATGCGGATACGCAGTATTTT.